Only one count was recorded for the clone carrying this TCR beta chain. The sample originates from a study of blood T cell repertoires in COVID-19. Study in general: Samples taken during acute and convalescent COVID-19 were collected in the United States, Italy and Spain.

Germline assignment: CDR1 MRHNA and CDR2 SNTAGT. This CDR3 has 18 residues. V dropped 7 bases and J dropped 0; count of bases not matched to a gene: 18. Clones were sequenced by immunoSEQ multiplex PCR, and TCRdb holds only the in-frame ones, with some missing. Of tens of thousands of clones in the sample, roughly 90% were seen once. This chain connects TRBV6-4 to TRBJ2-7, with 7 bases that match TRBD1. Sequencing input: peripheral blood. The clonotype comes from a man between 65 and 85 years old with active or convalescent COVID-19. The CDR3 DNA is TGTGCCAGCATTCCCCCCGAAACCCGGGACAGTAGCTCCTACGAGCAGTACTTC. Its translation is CASIPPETRDSSSYEQYF.